Presented here are 4 T cell receptor beta chains from one specimen sequenced in a study of T cell responses to AZD1222 COVID-19 vaccine (dated by TCRdb to the early 2020s). Libraries were constructed by the immunoSEQ multiplex PCR assay. TCRdb's version of the immuneACCESS table is confined to in-frame rearrangements and falls short of the full clone set. An unresolved V gene accounts for under half of the shortfall where checked; the remainder is of unknown origin. Within this sample are 150,000 or so clones, with approximately 91% of them counted one time only. The ten largest clones capture 3% to 4% of the sample. The label giving this sample's time point can be read as: about 28 days (+/-7) after the second vaccine dose. The source material was peripheral blood, sampled 28 days after the second AZD1222 dose. These receptors all come from an adult who received the AZD1222 COVID-19 vaccine.

This rearrangement joins TRBV7-9 to TRBJ2-2; 12 bases are a match to TRBD1. Germline-derived CDR1 and CDR2 are SEHNR and FQNEAQ (reference sequence). The V and J ends lost 3 bases and 4 bases, in that order; junction bases with no gene match: 0. This CDR3 is 15 amino acids long. The CDR3 reads CASSLGQGATGELFF. CDR3 sequence (DNA): TGTGCCAGCAGCTTGGGACAGGGGGCCACCGGGGAGCTGTTTTTT.

In its sample, this clone was seen a few times. The chain links TRBV12-5 to TRBJ1-2, with D hard to call. The ends were cut back, 4 bases at V and 4 bases at J, with 10 bases in the middle. From germline, CDR1 is LGHNT and CDR2 FRNRAP. CDR3 length equals 13 residues. CDR3 in amino acids: CASGSPAAYGYTF. Written as DNA, the CDR3 is TGTGCTAGTGGTTCCCCTGCGGCCTATGGCTACACCTTC.

The chain employs TRBV19 and TRBJ2-1; TRBD2 matches 10 bases. CDR3 length: 17 residues. After removal of 7 bases from V and 8 bases from J, the junction contained 17 bases not matched to a gene. Germline assignment: CDR1 LNHDA and CDR2 SQIVND (reference sequence). As DNA, the CDR3 is TGTGCCAGTACCCCCAGGCCGGTAGCGGGGGGACTGGATGAGCAGTTCTTC. Translation: CASTPRPVAGGLDEQFF.

The chain is built from TRBV10-3 and TRBJ2-2, with 11 bases that match TRBD2. V shed 8 bases, J shed 1 base, and the junction held 9 bases outside the gene matches. In germline, CDR1 is ENHRY, CDR2 SYGVKD. The CDR3 is 17 amino acids. The CDR3 is CAIRGLAGGGNTGELFF. CDR3 coding DNA: TGTGCCATCCGAGGCCTAGCGGGAGGTGGGAACACCGGGGAGCTGTTTTTT.